The clone carrying this T cell receptor beta chain has only a few counts. These data come from a study of blood T cell repertoires in COVID-19. Study-wide background: Acute and convalescent COVID-19 specimens originated in the United States, Italy and Spain.

V was clipped by 3 bases and J by 7 bases; unmatched bases: 15. Germline V gene lookup returns CDR1 GTSNPN and CDR2 SVGIG (reference sequence). This CDR3 has 16 amino acids. Assay used: immunoSEQ multiplex PCR; TCRdb lists only in-frame clones, some missing. This sample has about 160,000 clones, with approximately 80% found just once. Participant reports of clinical history set cohort assignment. The chain employs TRBV30 and TRBJ1-2; 9 bases align to TRBD1. The specimen sequenced was PBMCs or T cells enriched from blood (not recorded which). The sequence derives from a man in his forties or fifties who had recovered from COVID-19. The CDR3 region is CAWRSPPGTGRGGYTF. In DNA, the CDR3 is TGTGCCTGGAGGTCCCCCCCCGGGACAGGGAGAGGTGGCTACACCTTC.